This T cell receptor (beta chain) emerged from a study of cytomegalovirus exposure and HLA in healthy donors. General observations from the study: According to a later analysis, most TCR beta chains associated with CMV appeared HLA-restricted. Later analysis identified a missense DCLRE1C variant that was linked to TCR beta V- and J-gene trimming.

Donors consisted of healthy bone marrow donors. The PCR contained 60 Vbeta and 13 Jbeta primers. TCRdb's copy holds only in-frame clones and misses some; the assay was immunoSEQ multiplex PCR. Altogether 95,000 to 150,000 clones are present, 65% to 90% being singletons, with the ten largest covering under 2.5%. Per the germline V gene, CDR1 is SGDLS and CDR2 is YYNGEE. Trimming shortened V by 0 bases and J by 0 bases, and 9 bases separated the two germline ends. This CDR3 is built from 16 residues. About this clone itself: Its antigen is undetermined.

The genes are TRBV9 and TRBJ1-4, with a possible D match to TRBD1 (5 bases). The TCR sequence derives from a man younger than 40 in good health and CMV-seronegative. Sequencing used PBMCs. The CDR3 bases are TGTGCCAGCAGCGTAGGATGGGGGGCAACTAATGAAAAACTGTTTTTT. As protein: CASSVGWGATNEKLFF.